This T cell receptor beta chain was obtained from a study of neoadjuvant anti-PD-1 for oral cavity cancer. The germline V and J ends were trimmed by 2 bases and 9 bases, with 15 bases remaining between them. In germline, CDR1 is SGHNT, CDR2 YYREEE (reference sequence). The CDR3 covers 14 residues. Some clones are missing from TCRdb's copy, which holds only in-frame ones; the method was immunoSEQ multiplex PCR. The sample comprises several thousand clones, around 60% of which are singletons, and 4.2% rests with the top ten. Time point specified: after neoadjuvant nivolumab, at surgical resection. The receptor's source is a person aged 35 to 85 with oral cavity squamous cell carcinoma. The genes are TRBV5-4 and TRBJ2-1; possibly TRBD2 for D (7 bases). The sequences come from PBMCs, collected after nivolumab (anti-PD-1) treatment. The CDR3 protein is CASSLEGGPGEQFF. CDR3 sequence (DNA): TGTGCCAGCAGCTTAGAGGGGGGGCCTGGTGAGCAGTTCTTC.